This section outlines one TCR beta chain sequence together with its context. Its antigen is currently unknown. The data were obtained in a study of T cells after yellow fever vaccination. Across the study: Fractions of low cell number were prepared using SMART-Seq v4 Ultra Low Input. Study conclusions and caveats: Subsequent booster samples again held most clones from primary vaccination (96% CD4, approximately 86% CD8). There was a small share of clonotypes that showed up in both the CD4 and CD8 compartments.

In germline, CDR1 is SGHRS, CDR2 YFSETQ. The CDR3 is 15 amino acids. Unmatched junction bases numbered 5, after V lost 2 bases and J lost 6 bases. Universal primer sites and UMIs were introduced during 5'RACE template-switching synthesis of TCR cDNA. MiXCR was run by TCRdb on the 5' RACE reads, yielding one entry per CDR3 protein. The sample has about 170,000 distinct CDR3 sequences, more than 9.5% seen once. The TCR was taken from a man aged 18 to 30 who received the YFV17D yellow fever vaccine. J is TRBJ2-1 and V is TRBV5-1, with 10 bases identical to TRBD2. The sequencing here drew on CD8+ T cells sorted from PBMCs, taken 15 days after the yellow fever booster vaccination. In DNA form, the CDR3 reads TGCGCCAGCAGCTTCCTCAGCGGGGGGGGCAATGAGCAGTTCTTC. As protein: CASSFLSGGGNEQFF.